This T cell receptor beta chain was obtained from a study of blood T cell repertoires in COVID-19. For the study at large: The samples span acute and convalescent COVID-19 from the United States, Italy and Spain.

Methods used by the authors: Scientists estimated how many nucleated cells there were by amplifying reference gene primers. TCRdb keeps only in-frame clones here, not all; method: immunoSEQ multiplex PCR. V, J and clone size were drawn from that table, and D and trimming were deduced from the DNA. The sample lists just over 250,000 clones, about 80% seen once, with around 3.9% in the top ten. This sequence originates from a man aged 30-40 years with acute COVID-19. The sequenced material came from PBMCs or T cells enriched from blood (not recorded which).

The CDR3 loop is CASSSNTGGFGEKLFF. CDR3 sequence (DNA): TGTGCCAGCAGTTCCAATACAGGGGGCTTCGGGGAAAAACTGTTTTTT. This chain connects TRBV28 to TRBJ1-4; 9 nucleotides agree with TRBD1. V trimming: 4 bases; J trimming: 8 bases; junction bases outside the gene matches: 11. The V gene's germline CDR1 is MDHEN and CDR2 SYDVKM. The CDR3 totals 16 residues.